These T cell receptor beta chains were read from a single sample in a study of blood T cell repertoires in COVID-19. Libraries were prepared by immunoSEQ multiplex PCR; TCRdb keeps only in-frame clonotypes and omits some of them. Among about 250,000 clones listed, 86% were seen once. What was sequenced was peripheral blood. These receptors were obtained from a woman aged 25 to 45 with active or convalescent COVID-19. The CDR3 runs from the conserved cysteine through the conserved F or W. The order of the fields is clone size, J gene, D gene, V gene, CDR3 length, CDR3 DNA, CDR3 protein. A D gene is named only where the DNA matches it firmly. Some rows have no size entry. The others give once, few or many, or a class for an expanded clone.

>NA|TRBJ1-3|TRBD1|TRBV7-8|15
TGTGCCAGCAGCTCTGACAGGGGCTCTGGAAACACCATATATTTT
CASSSDRGSGNTIYF
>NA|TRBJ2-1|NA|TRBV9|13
TGTGCCAGCAGCCTCCGCTCCTACAATGAGCAGTTCTTC
CASSLRSYNEQFF
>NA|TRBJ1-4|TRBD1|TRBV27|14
TGTGCCAGCGGGGAGAACAGGGGGCATGAAAAACTGTTTTTT
CASGENRGHEKLFF
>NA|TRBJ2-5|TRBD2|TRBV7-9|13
TGTGCCAGCAGGGCTAGCGGGGGAGAGACCCAGTACTTC
CASRASGGETQYF
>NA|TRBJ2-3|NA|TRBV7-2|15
TGTGCCAGCAGCTCGTCCGGCGGGCGGGGATATACGCAGTATTTT
CASSSSGGRGYTQYF
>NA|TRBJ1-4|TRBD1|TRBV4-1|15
TGCGCCAGCAGCCAAGGGGGACAGCGACTTGAAAAACTGTTTTTT
CASSQGGQRLEKLFF
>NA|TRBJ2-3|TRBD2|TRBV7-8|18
TGTGCCAGCAGCTTAGCGGTACTAGCGGGGGGGTTCACAGATACGCAGTATTTT
CASSLAVLAGGFTDTQYF
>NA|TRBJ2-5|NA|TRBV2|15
TGTGCCAGCAGTGAACGCCTGGGGGGGCCGGAGACCCAGTACTTC
CASSERLGGPETQYF
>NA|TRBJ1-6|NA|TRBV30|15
TGTGCCTGGAGTGCACGGAGCAGGGGTAATTCACCCCTCCACTTT
CAWSARSRGNSPLHF
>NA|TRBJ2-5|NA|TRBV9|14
TGTGCCAGCAGCGTGACTTCGTACCAAGAGACCCAGTACTTC
CASSVTSYQETQYF
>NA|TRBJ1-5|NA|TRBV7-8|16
TGTGCCAGCAGCTTTGAACAGGGTTATAGCAATCAGCCCCAGCATTTT
CASSFEQGYSNQPQHF
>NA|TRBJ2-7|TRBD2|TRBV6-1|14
TGTGCCAGCAGTGAAAGGGAGGGACTATACGAGCAGTACTTC
CASSEREGLYEQYF
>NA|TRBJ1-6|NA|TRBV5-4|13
TGTGCCAGCAGCCAAAACCCCAGGGATCCCCTCCACTTT
CASSQNPRDPLHF
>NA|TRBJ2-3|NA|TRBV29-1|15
TGCAGCGTTGTACCCGGTACAACAGTTCTGGATACGCAGTATTTT
CSVVPGTTVLDTQYF
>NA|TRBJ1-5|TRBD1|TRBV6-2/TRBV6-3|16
TGTGCCAGCAGATACGACGGCACAGGGGGCAATCAGCCCCAGCATTTT
CASRYDGTGGNQPQHF
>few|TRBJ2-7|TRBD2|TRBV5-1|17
TGCGCCAGCAGGAAAGGGTATCGGACTAGCGAGACCTACGAGCAGTACTTC
CASRKGYRTSETYEQYF
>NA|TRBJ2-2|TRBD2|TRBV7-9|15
TGTGCCAGCAGCTTTAGCGGGGGCACCTCCGGGGAGCTGTTTTTT
CASSFSGGTSGELFF
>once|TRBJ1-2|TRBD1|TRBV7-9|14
TGTGCCAGCAGCGTAACAGGGGGCGCAAATGGCTACACCTTC
CASSVTGGANGYTF
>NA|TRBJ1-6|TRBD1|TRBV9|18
TGTGCCAGCAGCGTGGTCCCCTGGCCGGGACAGGGGGATTCACCCCTCCACTTT
CASSVVPWPGQGDSPLHF
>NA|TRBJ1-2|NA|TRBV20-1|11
TGCAGTGCTAGTGCGGAGCGAGGCTACACCTTC
CSASAERGYTF
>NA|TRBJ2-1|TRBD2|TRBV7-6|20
TGTGCCAGCAGCTTAGTTGGGGGGGGTAGCGGCAGACTCTCCTACAATGAGCAGTTCTTC
CASSLVGGGSGRLSYNEQFF
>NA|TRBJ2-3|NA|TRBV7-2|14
TGTGCCAGCAGCTCCGGGGGGCCCTTAGATACGCAGTATTTT
CASSSGGPLDTQYF
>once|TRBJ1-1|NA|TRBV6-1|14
TGTGCCAGCAGTGAACGGGTTCCCGGCACTGAAGCTTTCTTT
CASSERVPGTEAFF
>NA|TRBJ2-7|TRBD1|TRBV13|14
TGTGCCAGCAGCTCCACCAGGGGGCCCTACGAGCAGTACTTC
CASSSTRGPYEQYF
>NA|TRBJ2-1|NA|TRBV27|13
TGTGCCAGCAGCCAGGGTCCCGTCTACCTCCAGTTCTTC
CASSQGPVYLQFF
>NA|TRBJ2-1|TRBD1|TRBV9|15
TGTGCCAGCAGCGCAAGGACAGGGGCGGGCAATGAGCAGTTCTTC
CASSARTGAGNEQFF
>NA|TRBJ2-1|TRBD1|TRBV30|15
TGTGCCTGGAGGGGGGACAGGTATCCGTACAATGAGCAGTTCTTC
CAWRGDRYPYNEQFF
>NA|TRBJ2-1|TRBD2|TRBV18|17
TGTGCCAGCTCACCCACTCTAGCGGGGGGTTCCTACAATGAGCAGTTCTTC
CASSPTLAGGSYNEQFF
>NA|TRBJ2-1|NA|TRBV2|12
TGTGCCAGCAAACAGGGCTCCAATGAGCAGTTCTTC
CASKQGSNEQFF
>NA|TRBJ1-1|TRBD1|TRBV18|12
TGTGCCAGCTCACAGGGACAGACGGAAGCTTTCTTT
CASSQGQTEAFF
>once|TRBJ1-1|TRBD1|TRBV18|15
TGTGCCAGCTCACGGGGGACAGGGGTGAACACTGAAGCTTTCTTT
CASSRGTGVNTEAFF
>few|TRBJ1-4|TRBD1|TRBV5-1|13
TGCGCCAGCAGCACAGGGGGCTATGAAAAACTGTTTTTT
CASSTGGYEKLFF
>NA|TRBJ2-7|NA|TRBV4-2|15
TGTGCCAGCAGCCAAGATCTGTCCCCTAGCTACGAGCAGTACTTC
CASSQDLSPSYEQYF
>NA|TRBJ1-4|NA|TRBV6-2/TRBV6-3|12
TGTGCCAGCAGTGACAGCTATGAAAAACTGTTTTTT
CASSDSYEKLFF
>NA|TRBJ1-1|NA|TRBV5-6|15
TGTGCCAGCAGCCCCCGGTGGGGGCTAGGGACTGAAGCTTTCTTT
CASSPRWGLGTEAFF
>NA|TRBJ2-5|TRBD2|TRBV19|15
TGTGCCAGCAGCGGTGCGGGGGGCGGCCAAGAGACCCAGTACTTC
CASSGAGGGQETQYF
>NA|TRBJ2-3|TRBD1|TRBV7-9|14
TGTGCCACGTCCGGGACAGGGGCCACAGATACGCAGTATTTT
CATSGTGATDTQYF
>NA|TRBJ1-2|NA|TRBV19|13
TGTGCCAGTACTCGGGACAATAACTATGGCTACACCTTC
CASTRDNNYGYTF
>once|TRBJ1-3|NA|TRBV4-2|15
TGTGCCAGCAGCCAGCCCGGGAAGGACCGAAACACCATATATTTT
CASSQPGKDRNTIYF
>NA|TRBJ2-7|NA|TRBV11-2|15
TGTGCCAGCAGCTTAGCGGCTAGCTCGGGCTACGAGCAGTACTTC
CASSLAASSGYEQYF
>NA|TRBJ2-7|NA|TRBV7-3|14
TGTGCCAGCAGCTTAATGGCAGGGCCGTACGAGCAGTACTTC
CASSLMAGPYEQYF
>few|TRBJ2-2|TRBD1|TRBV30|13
TGTGCCTGTAGGGGGCTGAGCACCGGGGAGCTGTTTTTT
CACRGLSTGELFF
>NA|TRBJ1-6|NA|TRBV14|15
TGTGCCAGCAGCCGACGTGTGGGGGGAGATTCACCCCTCCACTTT
CASSRRVGGDSPLHF
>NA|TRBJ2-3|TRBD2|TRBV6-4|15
TGTGCCAGCAGTGACTCCCTAGCGGGGGTCGATACGCAGTATTTT
CASSDSLAGVDTQYF
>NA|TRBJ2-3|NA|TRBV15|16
TGTGCCACCAGCAGCCGACTTGCTGGAGGGACAGATACGCAGTATTTT
CATSSRLAGGTDTQYF
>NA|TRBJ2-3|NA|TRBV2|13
TGTGCCAGCAGTGAAGCAGGGGAAAATACGCAGTATTTT
CASSEAGENTQYF
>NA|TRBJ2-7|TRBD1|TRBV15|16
TGTGCCACCAGCAGACCGGGACAGGGGAGCACCTACGAGCAGTACTTC
CATSRPGQGSTYEQYF
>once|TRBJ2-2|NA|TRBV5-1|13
TGCGCCAGCAGCACCGGACAGACCGGGGAGCTGTTTTTT
CASSTGQTGELFF
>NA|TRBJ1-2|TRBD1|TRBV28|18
TGTGCCAGCAGTTTCTCGTCAGGTCCACTGGGACAGGGGACTGGCTACACCTTC
CASSFSSGPLGQGTGYTF
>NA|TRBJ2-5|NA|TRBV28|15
TGTGCCAGCCTCCACGTGAGAGGCGGTTCAAGGACCCAGTACTTC
CASLHVRGGSRTQYF
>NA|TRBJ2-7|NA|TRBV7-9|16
TGTGCCAGCAGCCACAGGGCCCTGAATCTGGTGTACGAGCAGTACTTC
CASSHRALNLVYEQYF
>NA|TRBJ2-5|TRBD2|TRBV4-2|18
TGTGCCAGCAGCCAAGAAATAGCGGGGGGGCTGTACCAAGAGACCCAGTACTTC
CASSQEIAGGLYQETQYF
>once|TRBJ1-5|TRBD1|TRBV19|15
TGTGCCACCTCGGGACAGGGTCGGTCCAATCAGCCCCAGCATTTT
CATSGQGRSNQPQHF
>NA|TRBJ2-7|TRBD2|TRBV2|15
TGTGCCAGCAGTGACCCCAGCGGGGCGACTTACGAGCAGTACTTC
CASSDPSGATYEQYF
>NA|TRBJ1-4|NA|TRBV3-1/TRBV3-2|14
TGTGCCAGCAGCTCAGGCGGGACTAATGAAAAACTGTTTTTT
CASSSGGTNEKLFF
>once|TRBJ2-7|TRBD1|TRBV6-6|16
TGTGCCAGCAGTTCGGCGGGACAGGGCCTCTCCTACGAGCAGTACTTC
CASSSAGQGLSYEQYF
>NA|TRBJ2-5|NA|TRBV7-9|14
TGTGCCAGCAGCGGGGCGGGGCCCCAAGAGACCCAGTACTTC
CASSGAGPQETQYF